The 24 T cell receptor beta chains below all came from one sample that was sequenced in a study of CD8+ T cells in alopecia areata (dated by TCRdb to between 2018 and 2020). The library was obtained by the immunoSEQ multiplex PCR assay. For TCR sequencing, RNA was extracted from every sample and reverse transcribed into cDNA to serve as template. TCRdb provides this immuneACCESS table in a form limited to in-frame rearrangements. Some clones are lacking; in checked studies, under half of them reflect an unresolved V gene, and why the rest are absent is not known. Counted in this sample were about 190,000 clones; 50% to 60% of them appeared once. In total, the top ten clones hold less than 0.8% of the sample. What the time point label conveys for this sample: less than five weeks on oral tofacitinib. The sample's treatment or condition label, in plain terms: oral pan-JAK inhibitor, 5-10 mg twice daily.

The input for sequencing was CD4+ T cells sorted from blood, taken at week 4, from a patient treated with tofacitinib. The receptors stem from a human donor with alopecia areata.

The gene calls are TRBV29-1 and TRBJ2-3; D perhaps matches TRBD2 (6 bases). The CDR3 covers 15 residues. The germline V gene encodes CDR1 SQVTM and CDR2 ANQGSEA. The ends were cut back, 8 bases at V and 1 base at J, with 19 bases in the middle. CDR3 coding DNA: TGCAGCTGCCGACCGGGGTCTAGCGGCACAGATACGCAGTATTTT. Protein sequence: CSCRPGSSGTDTQYF.

CDR3 nucleotide sequence: TGTGCCTGGAGTGCCCAGGGTCAGAACACTGAAGCTTTCTTT. Its translation is CAWSAQGQNTEAFF. V and J are TRBV30 and TRBJ1-1, with D possibly being TRBD1 (5 bases). This CDR3 region has 14 residues. Germline values: CDR1 GTSNPN, CDR2 SVGIG (reference sequence). Trimming removed 1 base at V and 1 base at J, with 10 bases between.

This clone has only a few counts. The chain uses TRBV29-1 and TRBJ2-5; 13 bases line up with TRBD2. V dropped 8 bases and J dropped 4; count of bases not matched to a gene: 7. This CDR3 comprises 14 residues. The germline CDR1 and CDR2 sequences are SQVTM and ANQGSEA. CDR3 sequence reads: CSLGTSGKGETQYF. For the CDR3, the DNA is TGCAGCTTAGGGACTAGCGGGAAAGGAGAGACCCAGTACTTC.

The chain joins TRBV18 to TRBJ2-7; D unclear. Germline CDR1 reads KGHSH; CDR2 reads LQKENI. Trimming took 11 bases from V and 5 from J, leaving 19 bases between them. The CDR3 length is 13 residues. In nucleotides, the CDR3 is TGTGCCTCCTCGCCAGCCCCTCTGGACGAGCAGTACTTC. This gives the protein CASSPAPLDEQYF.

The chain links TRBV6-1 to TRBJ2-5; D remains ambiguous. The CDR3 loop spans 13 amino acids. Germline lookup yields CDR1 MNHNS and CDR2 SASEGT. V was shortened by 4 bases and J by 6 bases, with 12 bases between the two germline ends. CDR3 region: CASSVDAGKTQYF. The CDR3 coding sequence is TGTGCCAGCAGTGTCGACGCTGGGAAGACCCAGTACTTC.

V and J are TRBV4-1 and TRBJ2-6; possibly TRBD1 or TRBD2 for D (5 bases each). V was clipped by 0 bases and J by 0 bases, with 12 bases between them. The germline V gene has CDR1 MGHRA and CDR2 YSYEKL. The CDR3 has 18 residues. As DNA, the CDR3 is TGCGCCAGCAGCCAAGAGGGGACCGGGGACTCTGGGGCCAACGTCCTGACTTTC. Translating it yields CASSQEGTGDSGANVLTF.

V and J are TRBV27 and TRBJ2-1; D is undetermined. The germline V and J ends were trimmed by 0 bases and 15 bases, with 15 bases remaining between them. This CDR3 is 13 amino acids long. Germline V gene data show CDR1 as MNHEY and CDR2 as SMNVEV (reference sequence). Written as DNA, the CDR3 is TGTGCCAGCAGTTTATCCTACTCAGCTGTTAGGTTCTTC. Its translation: CASSLSYSAVRFF.

The chain uses TRBV4-1 and TRBJ2-7, with a weak D call TRBD2 (5 bases). Trimming removed 0 bases at V and 1 base at J, with 7 bases between. This CDR3 contains 14 residues. Germline lookup yields CDR1 MGHRA and CDR2 YSYEKL. CDR3 in amino acids: CASSQDPGSYEQYF. CDR3 nucleotide sequence: TGCGCCAGCAGCCAAGATCCGGGGTCCTACGAGCAGTACTTC.

CDR3 protein: CSVYSAQETQYF. CDR3 sequence (DNA): TGCAGCGTTTATTCAGCCCAAGAGACCCAGTACTTC. The genes are TRBV29-1 and TRBJ2-5; the D is unclear. Germline loops: CDR1 SQVTM, CDR2 ANQGSEA. Deletions cut 5 bases from V and 1 base from J, with 8 bases between. The CDR3 loop spans 12 amino acids.

The table lists this clone with a few counts. The gene calls are TRBV25-1 and TRBJ2-4; 8 nucleotides line up with TRBD1. Trimming took 6 bases from V and 7 from J; bases not matched to a gene: 2. Per the germline V gene, CDR1 is MGHDK and CDR2 is SYGVNS. This CDR3 has 12 amino acids. The CDR3 protein is CASRTGDNIQYF. In nucleotides, the CDR3 is TGTGCCAGCAGGACAGGGGATAACATTCAGTACTTC.

This chain uses TRBV25-1 with TRBJ1-2; D remains ambiguous. Germline CDR1 is MGHDK and CDR2 is SYGVNS. V was cut by 4 bases and J by 3 bases, with 15 bases left in between. The CDR3 consists of 15 residues. The CDR3 sequence is CASSVQHGPDYGYTF. In DNA, the CDR3 is TGTGCCAGCAGTGTCCAACACGGGCCTGACTATGGCTACACCTTC.

This clone was detected only once. The J gene is TRBJ1-2, the V gene TRBV25-1, with D unclear. The germline V gene encodes CDR1 MGHDK and CDR2 SYGVNS. Trimming took off 4 bases at V and 2 bases at J, with 11 bases between the two ends. The length of the CDR3 is 14 residues. CDR3 amino acids: CASSAAGLNYGYTF. The CDR3 DNA reads TGTGCCAGCAGTGCTGCCGGTCTCAACTATGGCTACACCTTC.

This clone was seen only a few times. V usage is TRBV5-1 and J usage is TRBJ2-1; D remains ambiguous. Per the germline V gene, CDR1 is SGHRS and CDR2 is YFSETQ. V was pared by 0 bases and J by 0 bases, with 13 bases between. This CDR3 has 17 amino acids. The CDR3 is CASSLGSLRASYNEQFF. Written as DNA, the CDR3 is TGCGCCAGCAGCTTGGGGTCTCTTAGGGCCTCCTACAATGAGCAGTTCTTC.

The V and J genes are TRBV5-1 and TRBJ2-6, with 7 bases lining up with TRBD1. The CDR3 spans 17 residues. The trim removed 3 bases at V and 0 bases at J, leaving 6 bases unmatched. Germline values: CDR1 SGHRS, CDR2 YFSETQ. The CDR3 is CASSYGTEISGANVLTF. CDR3 sequence (DNA): TGCGCCAGCAGCTACGGGACAGAAATCTCTGGGGCCAACGTCCTGACTTTC.

The chain has TRBV25-1 and TRBJ2-6; no firm D call. Trimming pared 0 bases from V and 2 bases from J, leaving 5 bases between. This CDR3 has 15 residues. Germline values: CDR1 MGHDK, CDR2 SYGVNS. The CDR3 nucleotides are TGTGCCAGCAGTGAATATGGGCCTGGGGCCAACGTCCTGACTTTC. Protein sequence: CASSEYGPGANVLTF.

The rearrangement links TRBV7-9 to TRBJ2-5, with D possibly called TRBD1 or TRBD2 (6 bases each). V was pared by 4 bases and J by 1 base, with 16 bases between. CDR3 length: 16 residues. Germline values: CDR1 SEHNR, CDR2 FQNEAQ (reference sequence). CDR3 sequence (DNA): TGTGCCAGCAGCTCCCCACGGGGGCGGCCCCAAGAGACCCAGTACTTC. Its translation: CASSSPRGRPQETQYF.

The rearrangement joins TRBV5-1 to TRBJ2-1; a possible D gene is TRBD1 (5 bases). There are 14 residues in the CDR3. V gave up 0 bases and J gave up 12 bases, with 16 bases separating them. Germline CDR1 and CDR2: SGHRS and YFSETQ. CDR3 DNA: TGCGCCAGCAGCTTGGCTATGAATCAGGGTGGGCAGTTCTTC. This encodes CASSLAMNQGGQFF.

The rearrangement uses TRBV2 and TRBJ1-2, with 12 bases that match TRBD1. The germline V gene has CDR1 SNHLY and CDR2 FYNNEI. This CDR3 region has 15 residues. The V and J ends lost 6 bases and 7 bases, in that order; junction bases with no gene match: 9. The CDR3 bases are TGTGCCAGCAGGAGGGAGGGACAGGGGGCGTTTGGCTACACCTTC. Encoded protein: CASRREGQGAFGYTF.

Sample share makes this clone medium-sized (0.01 to 0.1%). The V call is TRBV19, the J call TRBJ2-4, with D maybe TRBD1 (6 bases). Germline V lookup: CDR1 LNHDA, CDR2 SQIVND (reference sequence). V was clipped by 4 bases and J by 8 bases, with 15 bases between them. CDR3 size: 14 residues. CDR3 DNA sequence: TGTGCCAGTAGTACAAACAACAGGGCGGACATTCAGTACTTC. The encoded protein is CASSTNNRADIQYF.

The chain uses TRBV25-1 and TRBJ1-2, with a tentative D call TRBD1 (6 bases). In germline, CDR1 is MGHDK, CDR2 SYGVNS. CDR3 length: 13 amino acids. Trimming removed 7 bases from V and 2 bases from J, with 11 bases in between. The CDR3 spells CASTWDNNYGYTF. The CDR3 nucleotides read TGTGCCAGCACCTGGGACAACAACTATGGCTACACCTTC.

This chain joins TRBV28 and TRBJ1-4; unclear D gene. In germline, CDR1 is MDHEN, CDR2 SYDVKM. Trimming stripped 3 bases from V and 5 bases from J, with 7 bases between. The CDR3 spans 13 residues. CDR3: CASSLIPNEKLFF. The CDR3 region has the DNA TGTGCCAGCAGTTTGATACCAAATGAAAAACTGTTTTTT.

This chain links TRBV27 with TRBJ2-7, with 8 nucleotides matching TRBD1. V lost 4 bases, J lost 6 bases, and 5 bases stayed unmatched. This CDR3 has 13 amino acids. In germline, CDR1 is MNHEY, CDR2 SMNVEV (reference sequence). For the CDR3, the DNA is TGTGCCAGCAGTTCTCAGGGGGCAGCCGAGCAGTACTTC. Translation gives CASSSQGAAEQYF.

V is TRBV25-1 and J is TRBJ2-2; 10 bases are shared with TRBD2. Per the germline V gene, CDR1 is MGHDK and CDR2 is SYGVNS. This CDR3 has 17 amino acids. Germline trimming cut 3 bases from V and 6 bases from J; bases unmatched to any gene: 10. The CDR3 sequence is CASSDLLAGVAPGELFF. CDR3 sequence (DNA): TGTGCCAGCAGTGATCTCCTAGCGGGAGTGGCTCCCGGGGAGCTGTTTTTT.

The chain recombines TRBV5-6 with TRBJ2-5; perhaps TRBD2 as D (5 bases). This CDR3 comprises 13 residues. Germline V gene lookup returns CDR1 SGHDT and CDR2 YYEEEE. The V end was cut by 4 bases, the J end by 5 bases, with 12 bases between. The CDR3 DNA is TGTGCCAGCAGCCTGGCGGGTCCCGAGACCCAGTACTTC. Translation gives CASSLAGPETQYF.